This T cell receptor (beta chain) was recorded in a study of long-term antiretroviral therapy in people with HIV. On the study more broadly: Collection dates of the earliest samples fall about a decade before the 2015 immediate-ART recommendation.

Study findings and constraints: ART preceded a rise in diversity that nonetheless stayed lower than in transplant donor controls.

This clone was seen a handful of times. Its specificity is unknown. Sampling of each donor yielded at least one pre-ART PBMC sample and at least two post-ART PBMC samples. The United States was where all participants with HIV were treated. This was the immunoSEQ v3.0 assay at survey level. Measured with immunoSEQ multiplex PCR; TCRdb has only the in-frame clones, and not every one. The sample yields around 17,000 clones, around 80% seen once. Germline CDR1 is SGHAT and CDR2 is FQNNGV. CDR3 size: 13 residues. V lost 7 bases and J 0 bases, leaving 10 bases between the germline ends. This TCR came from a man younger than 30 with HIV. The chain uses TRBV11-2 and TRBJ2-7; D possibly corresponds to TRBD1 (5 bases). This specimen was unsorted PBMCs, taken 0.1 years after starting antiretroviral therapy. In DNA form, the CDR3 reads TGTGCCAGCAACCCGACAGCCTCCTACGAGCAGTACTTC. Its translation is CASNPTASYEQYF.